Below are 28 T cell receptor beta chains sequenced from a single sample in a study of T cell responses to AZD1222 COVID-19 vaccine. Sequencing used immunoSEQ multiplex PCR; TCRdb keeps in-frame clones, though not all of them. Among under 200,000 clones listed, just over 90% were seen once. The sample here was peripheral blood, taken on day 0 of AZD1222 vaccination. The receptors were gathered from an adult in good health.

The rearrangement uses TRBV6-5 and TRBJ2-1; no definite D call. In germline, CDR1 is MNHEY, CDR2 SVGAGI. Trimming removed 5 bases at V and 8 bases at J, with 13 bases between. The CDR3 is 13 residues long. DNA for the CDR3: TGTGCCAGCAGTCTCGTATGGCTCCATGAGCAGTTCTTC. It encodes CASSLVWLHEQFF.

Concerning this clone itself: The same CDR3 is also encoded by other DNA sequences in this sample. The chain carries TRBV10-2 and TRBJ2-7; TRBD1 agrees at 8 bases. The germline V gene encodes CDR1 WSHSY and CDR2 SAAADI. With V trimmed by 6 bases and J by 0 bases, 4 bases remained unmatched. The CDR3 covers 14 residues. The CDR3: CASSRTGSSYEQYF. The CDR3 region has the DNA TGCGCCAGCAGCCGGACAGGGAGCTCCTACGAGCAGTACTTC.

The chain couples TRBV12-5 to TRBJ2-1; 7 positions match TRBD1. There are 13 residues in the CDR3. Trimming at V came to 7 bases and at J to 5 bases, leaving 5 bases not matched to a gene. CDR1 and CDR2 (germline): LGHNT, FRNRAP. The CDR3 loop is CASDFTGDNEQFF. In DNA, the CDR3 is TGTGCTAGTGATTTCACAGGGGACAATGAGCAGTTCTTC. Full variable domain (remainder filled in from reference TRBV12-5 and TRBJ2-1): DARVTQTPRHKVTEMGQEVTMRCQPILGHNTVFWYRQTMMQGLELLAYFRNRAPLDDSGMPKDRFSAEMPDATLATLKIQPSEPRDSAVYFCASDFTGDNEQFFGPGTRLTVL.

V gene TRBV9 combines with J gene TRBJ2-7; D may be TRBD2 (6 bases). V was trimmed by 4 bases and J by 2 bases, leaving 16 bases between them. The CDR3 runs to 15 residues. Germline CDR1 is SGDLS and CDR2 is YYNGEE. In nucleotides, the CDR3 is TGTGCCAGCAGCCCCCCTGGCGGGGTACCCTACGAGCAGTACTTC. This gives the protein CASSPPGGVPYEQYF.

J is TRBJ1-2 and V is TRBV25-1; D remains unclear. The CDR3 covers 14 residues. Germline assignment: CDR1 MGHDK and CDR2 SYGVNS. V was cut by 5 bases and J by 0 bases, with 10 bases left in between. The CDR3 DNA sequence: TGTGCCAGCAGTCATAGAACAGCTAACTATGGCTACACCTTC. Amino acid sequence: CASSHRTANYGYTF.

A single count supports this clone. The chain combines TRBV5-4 with TRBJ1-4; the match to TRBD1 covers 7 bases. The CDR3 is 15 amino acids. The V gene's germline CDR1 is SGHNT and CDR2 YYREEE (reference sequence). V lost 5 bases, J lost 11 bases, and 15 bases stayed unmatched. CDR3 DNA sequence: TGTGCCAGCAGTCCAGGACCCCTCGGGGGACAGAAACTGTTTTTT. This codes for CASSPGPLGGQKLFF.

This chain links TRBV3-1 (or the pseudogene TRBV3-2) with TRBJ1-4; 7 nucleotides match TRBD1. The CDR3 covers 17 residues. Trimming removed 0 bases from V and 0 bases from J; junction bases left unmatched: 4. The germline CDR1 and CDR2 sequences are LGHDT and YNNKEL (reference sequence). The CDR3 sequence: CASSQDKGTATNEKLFF. Written as DNA, the CDR3 is TGTGCCAGCAGCCAAGATAAGGGGACAGCAACTAATGAAAAACTGTTTTTT.

The V and J genes are TRBV30 and TRBJ1-1; a weak D match, TRBD1 (6 bases). This CDR3 spans 17 amino acids. V lost 5 bases to trimming and J lost 0 bases, with 22 bases between them. Germline values: CDR1 GTSNPN, CDR2 SVGIG (reference sequence). The DNA of the CDR3 is TGTGCCTGGCTACAGGGAGAGTTGAACTTACTGAACACTGAAGCTTTCTTT. Its protein product is CAWLQGELNLLNTEAFF. Full variable domain (outside the CDR3, taken from reference TRBV30 and TRBJ1-1): SQTIHQWPATLVQPVGSPLSLECTVEGTSNPNLYWYRQAAGRGLQLLFYSVGIGQISSEVPQNLSASRPQDRQFILSSKKLLLSDSGFYLCAWLQGELNLLNTEAFFGQGTRLTVV.

The chain links TRBV28 to TRBJ2-7; tentatively, D is TRBD1 (6 bases). Per the germline V gene, CDR1 is MDHEN and CDR2 is SYDVKM. Trimming took 7 bases from V and 2 from J, leaving 15 bases between them. This CDR3 is built from 14 residues. CDR3 coding DNA: TGTGCCAGCAAGGAAGGGGGTGAGGCCTACGAGCAGTACTTC. As protein: CASKEGGEAYEQYF.

This rearrangement joins TRBV18 to TRBJ1-5; D uncertain. There are 16 residues in the CDR3. V shed 2 bases and J shed 4 bases, with 15 bases lying between them. Germline values: CDR1 KGHSH, CDR2 LQKENI. CDR3 residues: CASSPNLADFNQPQHF. The CDR3 DNA reads TGTGCCAGCTCACCAAATTTGGCAGATTTTAATCAGCCCCAGCATTTT.

The chain employs TRBV19 and TRBJ1-5; D is unresolved. Trimming stripped 3 bases from V and 0 bases from J, with 9 bases between. CDR1 LNHDA and CDR2 SQIVND come from the germline V gene (reference sequence). The CDR3 contains 15 residues. The CDR3 sequence: CASSISDYSNQPQHF. The CDR3 region has the DNA TGTGCCAGTAGTATTTCCGACTATAGCAATCAGCCCCAGCATTTT.

J is TRBJ1-2 and V is TRBV4-1; TRBD1 matches at 7 bases. V trimming: 2 bases; J trimming: 4 bases; junction bases outside the gene matches: 10. The length of the CDR3 is 16 residues. Looked up from germline, CDR1 is MGHRA and CDR2 is YSYEKL. The CDR3 here is CASSQSSTGATYGYTF. The CDR3 coding sequence is TGCGCCAGCAGCCAATCTAGTACAGGGGCCACCTATGGCTACACCTTC.

The CDR3 sequence: CASSWPARSGGEETQYF. For the CDR3, the DNA is TGTGCCAGCAGCTGGCCCGCCAGGAGCGGGGGGGAAGAGACCCAGTACTTC. The chain employs TRBV5-8 and TRBJ2-5, with 10 nucleotides matching TRBD2. This CDR3 has 17 residues. The V segment lost 3 bases and the J segment 3 bases; nucleotides outside the gene matches: 11. The germline V gene has CDR1 SGHTS and CDR2 YDEGEE.

The chain combines TRBV12-3 or TRBV12-4 with TRBJ2-3; D uncertain. The V end lost 2 bases, the J end lost 3 bases, and 6 bases lay between the germline ends. The CDR3 has 13 amino acids. CDR3 region: CASSLRVTDTQYF. DNA for the CDR3: TGTGCCAGCAGTTTACGTGTAACAGATACGCAGTATTTT.

This chain connects TRBV12-3 or TRBV12-4 to TRBJ2-1; D gene uncertain. CDR3 length equals 12 residues. Trimming pared 4 bases from V and 6 bases from J, leaving 7 bases between. CDR3 coding DNA: TGTGCCAGCAGTTCTAATGGCAATGAGCAGTTCTTC. Its protein is CASSSNGNEQFF.

The chain recombines TRBV15 with TRBJ2-2, with D possibly being TRBD1 (5 bases). CDR3 length equals 17 residues. CDR1 and CDR2 (germline): LNHNV, YYDKDF (reference sequence). V shed 0 bases and J shed 3 bases, with 14 bases lying between them. The CDR3 loop is CATSRDAAGHDTGELFF. For the CDR3, the DNA is TGTGCCACCAGCAGAGATGCGGCAGGGCATGACACCGGGGAGCTGTTTTTT.

This chain uses TRBV5-1 with TRBJ2-1, with 14 nucleotides matching TRBD2. CDR1 and CDR2 from the germline V gene are SGHRS and YFSETQ. V lost 2 bases, J lost 5 bases, and 9 bases stayed unmatched. This CDR3 comprises 18 residues. CDR3 region: CASSFLPGTSGGDNEQFF. DNA of the CDR3: TGCGCCAGCAGCTTTTTACCCGGGACTAGCGGGGGCGACAATGAGCAGTTCTTC.

The chain carries TRBV20-1 and TRBJ1-5; D may be TRBD1 (6 bases). Germline CDR1 reads DFQATT; CDR2 reads SNEGSKA (reference sequence). V gave up 3 bases and J gave up 0 bases, with 12 bases separating them. This CDR3 is built from 15 residues. CDR3 region: CSASRGIDSNQPQHF. As DNA, the CDR3 is TGCAGTGCTAGTAGGGGGATCGATAGCAATCAGCCCCAGCATTTT.

The chain uses TRBV2 and TRBJ2-1; the D call may be TRBD1 or TRBD2 (6 bases each). Trimming removed 2 bases at V and 7 bases at J, with 12 bases between. Germline V gene data show CDR1 as SNHLY and CDR2 as FYNNEI. This CDR3 is 14 amino acids long. CDR3 in DNA: TGTGCCAGCAGTGAAAGGGGGGTGCCTAATGAGCAGTTCTTC. This sequence encodes CASSERGVPNEQFF.

The chain employs TRBV2 and TRBJ1-5; D gene unclear. Per the germline V gene, CDR1 is SNHLY and CDR2 is FYNNEI. The V end lost 0 bases, the J end lost 9 bases, and 6 bases lay between the germline ends. CDR3 length: 12 amino acids. The DNA of the CDR3 is TGTGCCAGCAGTGAAGCGGCAGGGCCCCAGCATTTT. This encodes CASSEAAGPQHF.

The V call is TRBV7-6, the J call TRBJ2-7; D is perhaps TRBD1 or TRBD2 (6 bases each). This CDR3 comprises 15 residues. CDR1 is SGHVS, CDR2 FNYEAQ, per germline. V lost 4 bases, J lost 3 bases, and 16 bases lay in between. The CDR3 region is CASSSSGAQIYEQYF. CDR3 bases: TGTGCCAGCAGCTCGTCGGGGGCACAAATCTACGAGCAGTACTTC.

This clone is a singleton in its sample. The chain combines TRBV28 with TRBJ2-7, with 9 nucleotides matching TRBD1. Germline-derived CDR1 and CDR2 are MDHEN and SYDVKM. The CDR3 is 17 residues long. The J segment lost 4 bases and the V segment lost 7 bases, leaving 17 bases of the junction unmatched. The CDR3 bases are TGTGCCAGCACCCCTCTACCGGGGACAGGGATTTCGTACGAGCAGTACTTC. Its protein product is CASTPLPGTGISYEQYF. The full variable domain, with the rest looked up from reference TRBV28 and TRBJ2-7, is DVKVTQSSRYLVKRTGEKVFLECVQDMDHENMFWYRQDPGLGLRLIYFSYDVKMKEKGDIPEGYSVSREKKERFSLILESASTNQTSMYLCASTPLPGTGISYEQYFGPGTRLTVT.

This sequence joins TRBV9 and TRBJ1-1; D gene ambiguous. The CDR3 contains 15 residues. Germline loops: CDR1 SGDLS, CDR2 YYNGEE. Trimming shortened V by 0 bases and J by 0 bases, and 9 bases separated the two germline ends. This CDR3 is CASSVEAQMNTEAFF. In DNA, the CDR3 is TGTGCCAGCAGCGTAGAGGCACAGATGAACACTGAAGCTTTCTTT.

This clone is medium-sized by share. The V gene is TRBV14, the J gene TRBJ2-7, with a tentative D call TRBD2 (6 bases). Trimming removed 5 bases from V and 9 bases from J, with 23 bases in between. This CDR3 contains 15 residues. Germline loops: CDR1 SGHDN, CDR2 FVKESK. The CDR3 sequence is CASSDIGTPGSRQYF. The CDR3 coding sequence is TGTGCCAGCAGCGATATCGGGACTCCTGGCAGCAGGCAGTACTTC.

This chain joins TRBV9 and TRBJ1-3; no firm D call. The CDR3 is 16 residues long. The germline CDR1 and CDR2 sequences are SGDLS and YYNGEE. V was shortened by 1 base and J by 0 bases, with 11 bases between the two germline ends. The CDR3 bases are TGTGCCAGCAGCGTAAGAGGGCCTGCCTCTGGAAACACCATATATTTT. It yields the protein CASSVRGPASGNTIYF. The complete variable domain, with remaining parts taken from reference TRBV9 and TRBJ1-3, reads DSGVTQTPKHLITATGQRVTLRCSPRSGDLSVYWYQQSLDQGLQFLIQYYNGEERAKGNILERFSAQQFPDLHSELNLSSLELGDSALYFCASSVRGPASGNTIYFGEGSWLTVV.

The gene calls are TRBV18 and TRBJ1-5, with D unresolved. Looked up from germline, CDR1 is KGHSH and CDR2 is LQKENI. Trimming removed 0 bases from V and 6 bases from J, with 9 bases in between. The CDR3 totals 14 residues. The CDR3 DNA is TGTGCCAGCTCACCACCGGAGGGAAGTCAGCCCCAGCATTTT. Its translation is CASSPPEGSQPQHF.

J is TRBJ1-2 and V is TRBV6-4, with D possibly matching TRBD1 (5 bases). The CDR3 sequence is 14 residues long. The V end was cut by 5 bases, the J end by 1 base, with 11 bases between. The V gene's germline CDR1 is MRHNA and CDR2 SNTAGT. In DNA form, the CDR3 reads TGTGCCAGCAGTCGGACAACGAGTAACTATGGCTACACCTTC. It specifies CASSRTTSNYGYTF.

V and J are TRBV27 and TRBJ1-1; 7 positions agree with TRBD1. CDR3 size: 16 residues. J gave up 3 bases and V 2 bases, and 9 bases lay outside the gene matches. Germline assignment: CDR1 MNHEY and CDR2 SMNVEV (reference sequence). The CDR3 here is CASSLGGGRSDTEAFF. In nucleotides, the CDR3 is TGTGCCAGCAGTTTAGGAGGGGGCAGGTCGGACACTGAAGCTTTCTTT.